This T cell receptor beta chain stems from a study of Graves' ophthalmopathy and Graves' hyperthyroidism. The CDR3 has 11 residues. CDR1 and CDR2 from the germline V gene are ENHRY and SYGVKD. V was shortened by 7 bases and J by 4 bases, with 7 bases between the two germline ends. This clonotype has only one observation. The antigen remains unidentified. Overall study results and limits: Between ophthalmopathy and stable hyperthyroidism, a 13-signature model drew a separation with just over 85% sensitivity and just under 83% specificity. Among thyroid clonotypes expanded above 0.001 frequency, most also appeared in blood.

RNA transcripts provided the template for amplifying TCR beta CDR3 regions. In the first round, RT-PCR was carried out with HTBI primers, and a multiplex PCR formed the second round. TCRdb re-called the multiplex PCR reads through MiXCR, storing one row per CDR3 protein. Of over a million distinct CDR3 sequences in the sample, about 40% are singletons; the top ten hold around 10%. Certain patients were not enrolled. These were patients with other autoimmune diseases, uncontrolled infections, pregnancy or lactation. The clonotype comes from an adult man with Graves' hyperthyroidism. The V gene is TRBV10-3, the J gene TRBJ1-1; tentatively, D is TRBD1 (5 bases). Sample: peripheral blood or thyroid tissue (not recorded which). CDR3 sequence reads: CAITGSTEAFF. The CDR3 nucleotides read TGTGCCATCACAGGGAGCACTGAAGCTTTCTTT.